This TCR beta chain was identified during a study of blood T cell repertoires in COVID-19. Overall study context: T cells, B-cell-depleted T cells, or PBMCs provided the cDNA or gDNA that served as material.

Germline V gives CDR1 PRHDT, CDR2 FYEKMQ (reference sequence). The CDR3 contains 15 residues. V lost 5 bases and J lost 4, with 17 bases in between. Per the study methods: Reference gene primer amplification gave nucleated cell count estimates. Assay used: immunoSEQ multiplex PCR; TCRdb lists only in-frame clones, some missing. For V, J and clone size, that table is used; D and trimming come from the DNA. This sample has 100,000 to 150,000 clones, with about 79% found just once. The sequence derives from a man aged 40-55 years with active or convalescent COVID-19. V usage is TRBV13 and J usage is TRBJ1-1; a possible D gene is TRBD1 (5 bases). The sample comprised peripheral blood. The CDR3 DNA follows: TGTGCCAGCAGCCAAACCGGGGGGTTCGGCACTGAAGCTTTCTTT. Its translation is CASSQTGGFGTEAFF.